This paragraph covers one T cell receptor beta chain sequence. Measured with immunoSEQ multiplex PCR; TCRdb has only the in-frame clones, and not every one. Found here are 300,000 to 350,000 clones, around nine tenths of them singletons; the top ten hold 7.3%. While infection was still active, Seattle patients were enrolled and then followed longitudinally. The CDR3 runs to 14 residues. Germline CDR1 KGHDR, CDR2 SFDVKD. J was trimmed by 7 bases and V by 2 bases; bases with no gene match: 3. The data stem from a study of blood T cell repertoires in COVID-19. This clonotype was sampled from a woman aged 70 to 79 with COVID-19, enrolled during active disease. The chain links TRBV24-1 to TRBJ1-5, with 8 bases matching TRBD1. The sample was peripheral blood. CDR3: CATSDSGQAQPQHF. Here the CDR3 DNA reads TGTGCCACCAGTGATTCGGGACAGGCCCAGCCCCAGCATTTT.